This section outlines one T cell receptor beta chain sequence together with its context. While infection was still active, Seattle patients were enrolled and then followed longitudinally. This entry comes from a study of blood T cell repertoires in COVID-19. Study-level information: Sites across the United States, Italy and Spain contributed samples from acute and convalescent COVID-19.

As processed by the authors: Reference gene primer amplification gave estimated nucleated cell counts. The protocol was immunoSEQ multiplex PCR, while the TCRdb copy is restricted to in-frame clones and leaves out a portion. That table furnishes V, J and clone size, whereas the DNA furnished D and trimming. The table shows 80,000 to 95,000 clones, with roughly 80% occurring only once. Material for sequencing was peripheral blood. The clonotype comes from a man aged 80 or over with COVID-19, enrolled during active disease.

The CDR3 DNA is TGTGCCAGCAGCTTAAAACAGCCCACAGATACGCAGTATTTT. Its translation is CASSLKQPTDTQYF. The chain links TRBV7-6 to TRBJ2-3; D uncertain. The ends were cut back, 2 bases at V and 2 bases at J, with 8 bases in the middle. There are 14 residues in the CDR3. CDR1 and CDR2 from the germline V gene are SGHVS and FNYEAQ.